This T cell receptor (beta chain) stems from a study of tumor-infiltrating lymphocytes in primary liver carcinoma. Study-level background: The neoplasms were of stage T1-T3 N0M0, with dimensions of about 4.2 to 10 cm across. Sequencing of the samples generated roughly 3.5 to 7.13 million productive TCRbeta reads, with similar yields across tissue types.

Co-extracted RNA and DNA came from roughly 20-30 mg of unsorted bulk tissue. Points from the study as a whole: Tumors had a top-250-clone fraction that was significantly higher than blood (p = 0.039). No more than about 8-24% of top clones could be seen in all five tumor regions.

Note on this clonotype: Its antigen is unidentified. The junction shows a germline mismatch at one end, possibly a read error.

CDR1 and CDR2 (germline): MNHNS, SASEGT. The CDR3 has 15 amino acids. The input was approximately 500 ng total RNA; TCR beta cDNA was made from it with a constant-region primer. Generation of the TCR beta libraries relied on three nested multiplex PCR rounds using slightly modified ARM-PCR. With TRBV1-TRBV30 forward primers and a C-beta reverse primer, the first two PCR rounds were run for roughly 10 cycles each. Each CDR3 protein gets one entry after TCRdb re-called the multiplex PCR reads with MiXCR. Found here are around 100,000 distinct CDR3 sequences, about 62% of them singletons; the top ten hold 12%.

The V and J genes are TRBV6-1 and TRBJ1-2; no clear D gene. The sample comprised liver tumor tissue from sampling region 2. Documented subset: tumor region T2, inferior pole. This sequence was found in a woman aged 55-69 years with primary liver carcinoma and hepatitis B virus infection. The CDR3 coding sequence is TGTGCCAGCAGTGATACCCGGACTGTAGACTATGGCTGCACCTTC. This gives the protein CASSDTRTVDYGCTF.